These 7 T cell receptor beta chains came from one sample sequenced in a study of shared clonotypes between healthy human individuals. Here immunoSEQ multiplex PCR was the method, and the copy in TCRdb shows in-frame clones only, minus some. The sample shows roughly 320,000 clones, roughly 84% of them seen only once. The source material was memory CD8+ T cells sorted from blood. Subset defined: CD45RO+ cells pooled with CCR7-negative TemRA cells. Every receptor here comes from a man aged 18 to 30 in good health.

The chain carries TRBV18 and TRBJ1-5; unclear D gene. Deletions cut 1 base from V and 5 bases from J, with 6 bases between. This CDR3 has 13 amino acids. Per germline, CDR1 KGHSH and CDR2 LQKENI. The CDR3 DNA is TGTGCCAGCTCACCACGTTGGGATCAGCCCCAGCATTTT. This sequence encodes CASSPRWDQPQHF.

The chain has TRBV5-6 and TRBJ2-5, with TRBD2 matching 7 bases. V shed 6 bases and J 1 base; nucleotides not matched to a gene: 9. Germline assignment: CDR1 SGHDT and CDR2 YYEEEE. The CDR3 is 15 residues long. This CDR3 reads CASTSPGTTQETQYF. Written as DNA, the CDR3 is TGTGCCAGCACCTCCCCCGGGACTACCCAAGAGACCCAGTACTTC.

The V gene is TRBV25-1, the J gene TRBJ2-5; the D gene is possibly TRBD1 (6 bases). Trimming cost V 3 bases and J 5 bases, with 10 bases left between them. Germline CDR1 reads MGHDK; CDR2 reads SYGVNS. This CDR3 has 13 amino acids. This CDR3 reads CASSEGAGETQYF. In DNA, the CDR3 is TGTGCCAGCAGTGAGGGGGCCGGTGAGACCCAGTACTTC.

The gene calls are TRBV30 and TRBJ2-3; 10 nucleotides align to TRBD1. This CDR3 has 14 amino acids. With 2 bases clipped from V and 4 bases from J, the junction kept 3 bases outside the gene matches. Germline V CDR1 and CDR2: GTSNPN, SVGIG (reference sequence). Here the CDR3 reads CAWSRGQGADTQYF. The CDR3 DNA reads TGTGCCTGGAGTCGCGGACAGGGGGCAGATACGCAGTATTTT.

This clone was counted once. The chain has TRBV6-5 and TRBJ1-1; D is undetermined. From germline, CDR1 is MNHEY and CDR2 SVGAGI. V lost 4 bases to trimming and J lost 1 base, with 16 bases between them. CDR3 length: 16 amino acids. The CDR3, as DNA: TGTGCCAGCAGTTGTCATTTCGAGCATTCGAACACTGAAGCTTTCTTT. Its translation: CASSCHFEHSNTEAFF.

This clone was detected once. The chain has TRBV4-1 and TRBJ2-7; 7 bases line up with TRBD2. The CDR3 has 15 amino acids. Germline CDR1 reads MGHRA; CDR2 reads YSYEKL. V was clipped by 2 bases and J by 3 bases; unmatched bases: 7. The CDR3 loop reads CASSQSPSGYYEQYF. In DNA form, the CDR3 reads TGCGCCAGCAGCCAATCTCCTAGCGGATACTACGAGCAGTACTTC.

This chain connects TRBV6-6 to TRBJ2-1, with TRBD2 as a possible D gene (6 bases). V lost 5 bases and J lost 8, with 10 bases in between. Germline values: CDR1 MNHNY, CDR2 SVGAGI (reference sequence). There are 12 residues in the CDR3. The CDR3 is CASSTLADEQFF. CDR3 DNA: TGTGCCAGCAGTACATTAGCGGATGAGCAGTTCTTC.